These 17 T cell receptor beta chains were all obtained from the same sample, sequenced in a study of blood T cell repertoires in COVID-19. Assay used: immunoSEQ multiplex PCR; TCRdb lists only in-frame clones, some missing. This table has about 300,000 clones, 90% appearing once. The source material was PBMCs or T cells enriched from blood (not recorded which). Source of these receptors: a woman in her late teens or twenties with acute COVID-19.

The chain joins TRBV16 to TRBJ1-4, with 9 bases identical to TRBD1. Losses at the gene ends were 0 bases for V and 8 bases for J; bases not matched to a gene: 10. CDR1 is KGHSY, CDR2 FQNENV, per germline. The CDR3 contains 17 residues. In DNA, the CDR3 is TGTGCCAGCAGCCAATCCGCGACAGGGGGAGGTGGAGAAAAACTGTTTTTT. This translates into CASSQSATGGGGEKLFF.

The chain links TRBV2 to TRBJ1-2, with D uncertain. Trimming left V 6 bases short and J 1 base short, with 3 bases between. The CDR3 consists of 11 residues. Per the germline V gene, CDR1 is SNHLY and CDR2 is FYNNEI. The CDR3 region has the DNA TGTGCCAGCAGCCTTAACTATGGCTACACCTTC. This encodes CASSLNYGYTF.

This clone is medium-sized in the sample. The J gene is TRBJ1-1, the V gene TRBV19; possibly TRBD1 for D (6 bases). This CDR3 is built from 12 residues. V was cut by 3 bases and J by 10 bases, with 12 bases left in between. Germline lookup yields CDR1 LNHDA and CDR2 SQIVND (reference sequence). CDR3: CASSMGGATAFF. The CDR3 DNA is TGTGCCAGTAGTATGGGGGGGGCAACAGCTTTCTTT.

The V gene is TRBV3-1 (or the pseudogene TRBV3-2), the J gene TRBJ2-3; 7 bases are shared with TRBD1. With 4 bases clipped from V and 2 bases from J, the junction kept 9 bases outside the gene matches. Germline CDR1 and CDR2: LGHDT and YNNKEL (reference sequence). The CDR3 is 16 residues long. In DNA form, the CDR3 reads TGTGCCAGCAGCCCCTCGCCGGGACAGCACACAGATACGCAGTATTTT. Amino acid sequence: CASSPSPGQHTDTQYF.

CDR3 nucleotides: TGTGCCAGTAGTAAGGGTGGTGGTTACAGGAATGAGCAGTTCTTC. Its protein product is CASSKGGGYRNEQFF. The chain couples TRBV19 to TRBJ2-1, with a tentative D call TRBD1 (5 bases). In germline, CDR1 is LNHDA, CDR2 SQIVND (reference sequence). The V end was cut by 4 bases, the J end by 7 bases, with 17 bases between. The CDR3 is 15 residues long.

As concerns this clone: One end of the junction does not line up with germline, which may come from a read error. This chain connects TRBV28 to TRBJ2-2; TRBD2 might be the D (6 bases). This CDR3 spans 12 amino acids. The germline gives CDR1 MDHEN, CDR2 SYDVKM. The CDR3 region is CRTGTPTGELFF. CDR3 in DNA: TGCCGGACCGGGACTCCCACCGGGGAGCTGTTTTTT.

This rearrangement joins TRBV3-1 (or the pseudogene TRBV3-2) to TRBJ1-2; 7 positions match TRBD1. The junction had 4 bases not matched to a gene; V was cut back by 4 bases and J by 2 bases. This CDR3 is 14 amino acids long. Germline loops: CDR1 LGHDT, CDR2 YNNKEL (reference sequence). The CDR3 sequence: CASSPSGQNYGYTF. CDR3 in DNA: TGTGCCAGCAGCCCTTCGGGACAGAACTATGGCTACACCTTC.

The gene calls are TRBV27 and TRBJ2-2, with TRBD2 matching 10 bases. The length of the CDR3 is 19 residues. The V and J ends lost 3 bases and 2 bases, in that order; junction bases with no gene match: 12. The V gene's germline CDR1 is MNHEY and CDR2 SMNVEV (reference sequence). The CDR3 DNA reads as TGTGCCAGCAGTTTTCTGCTCCCCTCTAGCGGGAGAAACACCGGGGAGCTGTTTTTT. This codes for CASSFLLPSSGRNTGELFF.

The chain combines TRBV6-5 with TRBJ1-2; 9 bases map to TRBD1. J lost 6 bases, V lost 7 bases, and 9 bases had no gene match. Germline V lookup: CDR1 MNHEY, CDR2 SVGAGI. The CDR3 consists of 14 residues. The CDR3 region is CASKPWDRADGYTF. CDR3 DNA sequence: TGTGCCAGCAAACCGTGGGACAGGGCAGATGGCTACACCTTC.

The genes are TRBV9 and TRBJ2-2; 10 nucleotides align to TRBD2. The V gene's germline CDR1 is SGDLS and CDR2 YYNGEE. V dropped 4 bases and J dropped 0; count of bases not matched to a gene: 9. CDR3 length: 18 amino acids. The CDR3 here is CASSTRTSGLANTGELFF. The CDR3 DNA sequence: TGTGCCAGCAGCACCCGGACTAGCGGCCTAGCGAACACCGGGGAGCTGTTTTTT.

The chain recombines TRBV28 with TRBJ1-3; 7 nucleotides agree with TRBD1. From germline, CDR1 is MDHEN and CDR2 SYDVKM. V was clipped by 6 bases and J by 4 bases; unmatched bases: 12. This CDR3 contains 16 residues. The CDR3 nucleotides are TGTGCCAGCAGGTCTACAGGGGAAGGCGCCGGAAACACCATATATTTT. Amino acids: CASRSTGEGAGNTIYF.

The CDR3 sequence is CASSPAGQSYSNQPQHF. In nucleotides, the CDR3 is TGTGCCAGCAGCCCTGCGGGACAGAGTTATAGCAATCAGCCCCAGCATTTT. The chain couples TRBV6-2 or TRBV6-3 to TRBJ1-5; 7 bases align to TRBD1. V shed 6 bases, J shed 0 bases, and the junction held 11 bases outside the gene matches. The CDR3 has 17 residues. From germline, CDR1 is MNHEY and CDR2 SVGEGT.

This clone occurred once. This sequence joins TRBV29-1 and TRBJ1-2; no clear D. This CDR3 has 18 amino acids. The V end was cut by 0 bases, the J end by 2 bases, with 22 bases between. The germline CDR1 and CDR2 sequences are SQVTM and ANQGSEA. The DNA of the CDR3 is TGCAGCGTTGAAGATCAGCCAGGTCCAACGCTCAACAACTATGGCTACACCTTC. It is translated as CSVEDQPGPTLNNYGYTF.

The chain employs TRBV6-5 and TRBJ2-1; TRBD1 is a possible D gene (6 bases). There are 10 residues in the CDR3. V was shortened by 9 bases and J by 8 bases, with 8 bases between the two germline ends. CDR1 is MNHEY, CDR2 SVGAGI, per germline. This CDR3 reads CASGGHEQFF. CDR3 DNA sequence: TGTGCCAGTGGGGGCCATGAGCAGTTCTTC.

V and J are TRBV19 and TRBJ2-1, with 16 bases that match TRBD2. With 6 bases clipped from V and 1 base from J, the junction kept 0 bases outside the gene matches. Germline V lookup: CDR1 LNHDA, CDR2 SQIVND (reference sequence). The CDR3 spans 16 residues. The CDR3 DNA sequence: TGTGCCAGTAGGGGACTAGCGGGAGGGTCCTACAATGAGCAGTTCTTC. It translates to CASRGLAGGSYNEQFF.

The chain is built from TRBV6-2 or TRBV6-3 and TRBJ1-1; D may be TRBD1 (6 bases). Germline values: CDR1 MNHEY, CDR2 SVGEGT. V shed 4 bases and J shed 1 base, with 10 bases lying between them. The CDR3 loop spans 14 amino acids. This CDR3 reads CASSSWTANTEAFF. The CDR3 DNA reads TGTGCCAGCAGTTCCTGGACAGCGAACACTGAAGCTTTCTTT.

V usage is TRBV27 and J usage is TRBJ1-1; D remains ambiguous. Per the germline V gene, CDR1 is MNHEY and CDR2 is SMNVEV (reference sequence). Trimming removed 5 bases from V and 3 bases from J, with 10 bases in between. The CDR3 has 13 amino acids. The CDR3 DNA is TGTGCCAGCAGTCCCCTGCGGTACACTGAAGCTTTCTTT. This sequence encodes CASSPLRYTEAFF.